This entry lists 11 T cell receptor beta chains sequenced from one sample in a study of radiotherapy plus CTLA-4 blockade in lung cancer. Sequencing was performed with immunoSEQ multiplex PCR; in TCRdb, only in-frame clones are kept and a portion is missing. The sample lists approximately 50,000 clones, 73% seen once, with about 3.8% in the top ten. Sequenced here: peripheral blood, sampled from a patient treated with radiotherapy plus ipilimumab. These receptors came from a human donor with non-small cell lung cancer who had a complete response to radiotherapy plus ipilimumab.

In its sample, this clone was seen a few times. The chain links TRBV19 to TRBJ1-4; D may be TRBD1 (5 bases). Germline CDR1 and CDR2: LNHDA and SQIVND (reference sequence). CDR3 size: 13 residues. Trimming took off 9 bases at V and 0 bases at J, with 8 bases between the two ends. CDR3 amino acids: CASRGATNEKLFF. Written as DNA, the CDR3 is TGTGCCAGCCGGGGGGCAACTAATGAAAAACTGTTTTTT.

The chain carries TRBV7-8 and TRBJ2-6, with 7 bases matching TRBD2. Germline V gene sequence: CDR1 SGHVS, CDR2 FQNEAQ. This CDR3 is built from 17 residues. J gave up 1 base and V 3 bases, and 6 bases lay outside the gene matches. The CDR3 coding sequence is TGTGCCAGCAGCTTGACGGGGGGTCGGTCTGGGGCCAACGTCCTGACTTTC. Translation gives CASSLTGGRSGANVLTF.

The chain employs TRBV15 and TRBJ1-2; 7 positions agree with TRBD1. The trim removed 8 bases at V and 4 bases at J, leaving 7 bases unmatched. The CDR3 consists of 13 residues. CDR1 is LNHNV, CDR2 YYDKDF, per germline (reference sequence). In nucleotides, the CDR3 is TGTGCCACCTCCGCGACAGGGTCCTATGGCTACACCTTC. Its translation is CATSATGSYGYTF.

The rearrangement uses TRBV6-6 and TRBJ2-2, with no clear D. The CDR3 consists of 15 residues. Looked up from germline, CDR1 is MNHNY and CDR2 is SVGAGI (reference sequence). Trimming took 1 base from V and 4 from J, leaving 10 bases between them. CDR3 amino acids: CASSYYTPGTGELFF. DNA of the CDR3: TGTGCCAGCAGTTACTACACCCCGGGCACCGGGGAGCTGTTTTTT.

The J gene is TRBJ2-3, the V gene TRBV5-8; D is perhaps TRBD2 (5 bases). Germline V gene data show CDR1 as SGHTS and CDR2 as YDEGEE. The CDR3 sequence is 16 residues long. V was shortened by 2 bases and J by 0 bases, with 13 bases between the two germline ends. CDR3 region: CASSLFGDTSTDTQYF. CDR3 bases: TGTGCCAGCAGCTTATTCGGGGATACTAGCACAGATACGCAGTATTTT.

The gene calls are TRBV19 and TRBJ1-1; tentative D call: TRBD1 (5 bases). V was pared by 6 bases and J by 0 bases, with 20 bases between. The germline gives CDR1 LNHDA, CDR2 SQIVND (reference sequence). The CDR3 contains 17 residues. The CDR3 region is CASRGSKTVAMNTEAFF. The CDR3 DNA reads TGTGCCAGTAGGGGGTCGAAGACAGTGGCCATGAACACTGAAGCTTTCTTT.

This clone was counted between two and nine times. At one boundary the junction diverges from the germline segment, which might be a read error. The V and J genes are TRBV7-7 and TRBJ2-5; D ambiguous. This CDR3 region has 11 residues. Germline V lookup: CDR1 SSHAT, CDR2 FNYEAQ (reference sequence). The CDR3 sequence: CASSIRETQYF. The CDR3 nucleotides read TGTGCTAGCAGCATTAGAGAGACCCAGTACTTC.

The V and J genes are TRBV19 and TRBJ1-1; tentative D call: TRBD1 (5 bases). Germline V gives CDR1 LNHDA, CDR2 SQIVND (reference sequence). V gave up 5 bases and J gave up 4 bases, with 11 bases separating them. The CDR3 runs to 13 residues. CDR3 bases: TGTGCCAGTAGTTTGGCGGGGGGCACTGAAGCTTTCTTT. Encoded protein: CASSLAGGTEAFF.

This clone was found a few times. The rearrangement uses TRBV5-1 and TRBJ2-1; 8 nucleotides match TRBD2. Per the germline V gene, CDR1 is SGHRS and CDR2 is YFSETQ. This CDR3 comprises 17 residues. Unmatched junction bases numbered 7, after V lost 2 bases and J lost 0 bases. CDR3 DNA: TGCGCCAGCAGCTTAAATCGGGGGGGTACCTCCTACAATGAGCAGTTCTTC. Residues: CASSLNRGGTSYNEQFF.

The chain recombines TRBV5-1 with TRBJ2-2, with 8 bases matching TRBD1. Germline CDR1 and CDR2: SGHRS and YFSETQ. CDR3 size: 16 residues. With 0 bases clipped from V and 4 bases from J, the junction kept 5 bases outside the gene matches. The CDR3 loop is CASSLARTGGTGELFF. CDR3 DNA: TGCGCCAGCAGCTTGGCTCGAACAGGGGGCACCGGGGAGCTGTTTTTT. The full variable domain, rest sourced from reference TRBV5-1 and TRBJ2-2, is KAGVTQTPRYLIKTRGQQVTLSCSPISGHRSVSWYQQTPGQGLQFLFEYFSETQRNKGNFPGRFSGRQFSNSRSEMNVSTLELGDSALYLCASSLARTGGTGELFFGEGSRLTVL.

V and J are TRBV28 and TRBJ2-5, with TRBD2 matching over 13 bases. CDR3 size: 16 residues. The V gene's germline CDR1 is MDHEN and CDR2 SYDVKM. J gave up 2 bases and V 2 bases, and 2 bases lay outside the gene matches. CDR3 in DNA: TGTGCCAGCAGTTTACGGGGACTAGCGGGGCAAGAGACCCAGTACTTC. Residues: CASSLRGLAGQETQYF.